This TCR beta chain was identified in a study of OX40 agonist ivuxolimab in advanced cancers. Overall study: Ivuxolimab is a fully human IgG2 antibody that activates OX40 (CD134). Those treated in dose escalation had hepatocellular carcinoma, melanoma, renal cell cancer or head and neck cancer. General study findings and limits: The average count of expanded clones was higher among CD8+ T cells than among CD4+. Relatively little clonal expansion, among the lowest observed, appeared in partial responders at 0.1-3.0 mg/kg.

Method: immunoSEQ multiplex PCR; TCRdb's copy keeps in-frame clones and lacks some. This table holds about 64,000 clones, 75% to 90% found once. Note on this clone: Its antigen is unidentified.

Germline V gene data show CDR1 as SGDLS and CDR2 as YYNGEE. This CDR3 is 16 amino acids long. Between the trimmed V and J ends, which lost 4 bases and 2 bases, there was a span of 16 bases. The sample in question was CD4+ or CD8+ T cells sorted from blood, obtained in a trial of the OX40 agonist ivuxolimab. The sequence was collected from an adult with an advanced solid tumor such as melanoma, head and neck, liver or kidney cancer. The rearrangement joins TRBV9 to TRBJ2-1, with unresolved D. The CDR3 sequence: CASSPRPQSPYNEQFF. CDR3 sequence (DNA): TGTGCCAGCAGCCCGCGGCCCCAGAGTCCCTACAATGAGCAGTTCTTC.